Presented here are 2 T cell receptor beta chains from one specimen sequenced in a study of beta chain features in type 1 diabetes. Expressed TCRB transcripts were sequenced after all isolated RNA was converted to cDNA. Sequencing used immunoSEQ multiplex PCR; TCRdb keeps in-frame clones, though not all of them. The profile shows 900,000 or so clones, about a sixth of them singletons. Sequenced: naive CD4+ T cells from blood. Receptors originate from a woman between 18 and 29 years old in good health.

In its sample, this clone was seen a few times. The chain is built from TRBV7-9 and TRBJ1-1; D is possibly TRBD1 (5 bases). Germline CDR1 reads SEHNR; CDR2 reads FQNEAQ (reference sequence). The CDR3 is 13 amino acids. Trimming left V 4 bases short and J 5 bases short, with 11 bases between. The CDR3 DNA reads TGTGCCAGCAGCTGGGTGGGGGGGACTGAAGCTTTCTTT. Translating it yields CASSWVGGTEAFF.

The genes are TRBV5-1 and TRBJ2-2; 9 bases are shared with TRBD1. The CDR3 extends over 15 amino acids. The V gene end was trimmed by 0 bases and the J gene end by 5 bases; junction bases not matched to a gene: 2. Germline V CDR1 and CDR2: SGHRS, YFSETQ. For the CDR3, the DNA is TGCGCCAGCAGCTTGGTACAGGGGGCTACCGGGGAGCTGTTTTTT. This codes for CASSLVQGATGELFF.